The clone carrying this TCR beta chain is categorized as medium-sized. Antigen: not known. Sequence at one end of the junction differs from germline and may be a read error. These data belong to a study of circulating CD8 cells and anti-PD-1 response in melanoma. CDR3 size: 15 residues. The germline V gene has CDR1 LNHDA and CDR2 SQIVND (reference sequence). Using about 15 ng of total RNA, TCR libraries were made with the QIAseq Immune Repertoire TCR panel. TCRdb recomputed calls from the reads with MiXCR, one row per CDR3 protein. The data show 960 or so distinct CDR3 sequences, roughly 5.3% seen once. The study, taken as a whole, reports: Clonotype sharing was highest between DPOS and TIGIT subsets.

Sorting of live CD3+CD8+TCRalphabeta+ cells by PD-1 and/or TIGIT gave four subsets. V and J are TRBV19 and TRBJ1-4; D call uncertain. This receptor was identified in a human donor with melanoma. Sequencing was performed on CD8+ T cells from PBMCs, taken at baseline or after one month of anti-PD-1 therapy (not recorded which). CDR3 sequence: CASKELTAANEKLFF. Here the CDR3 DNA reads TGTGCGAGTAAGGAGTTGACCGCCGCTAATGAAAAACTGTTTTTT.